Following are 13 T cell receptor beta chains from one sample sequenced in a study of blood T cells in healthy people across ages. A second PCR of roughly 7 to 11 cycles used a sample-barcoded 5' primer and a J-beta primer mix. Each CDR3 protein is one row after TCRdb ran MiXCR on the 5' RACE reads. The sample gives over 1.5 million distinct CDR3 sequences, about 49% of which show up once; more than 2% is in the top ten. The source material was blood. These receptor sequences come from a middle-aged woman in good health.

The chain joins TRBV20-1 to TRBJ2-1; D gene uncertain. The J call may be incorrect, as the DNA end agrees better with TRBJ2-7. In germline, CDR1 is DFQATT, CDR2 SNEGSKA (reference sequence). The CDR3 sequence is 14 residues long. The CDR3 sequence is CSARLDGSSNEQYF. CDR3 DNA sequence: TGCAGTGCTAGACTAGATGGCTCCTCCAATGAGCAGTACTTC.

The chain combines TRBV7-7 with TRBJ2-5, with D tentatively TRBD1 or TRBD2 (6 bases each). The germline CDR1 and CDR2 sequences are SSHAT and FNYEAQ (reference sequence). CDR3 length equals 14 residues. CDR3 in amino acids: CTSSPGTFQETQYF. The CDR3 DNA reads as TGTACTAGCAGCCCTGGGACATTCCAAGAGACCCAGTACTTC.

This clonotype has a handful of counts. The genes are TRBV2 and TRBJ2-7; TRBD1 matches at 9 bases. The V segment lost 4 bases and the J segment 6 bases; nucleotides outside the gene matches: 1. Germline CDR1 is SNHLY and CDR2 is FYNNEI. The CDR3 is made up of 12 amino acids. The CDR3, as DNA: TGTGCCAGCAGTGCGGACAGGGGCGAGCAGTACTTC. It codes for CASSADRGEQYF. Full variable domain (missing parts from reference TRBV2 and TRBJ2-7): EPEVTQTPSHQVTQMGQEVILRCVPISNHLYFYWYRQILGQKVEFLVSFYNNEISEKSEIFDDQFSVERPDGSNFTLKIRSTKLEDSAMYFCASSADRGEQYFGPGTRLTVT.

The chain carries TRBV3-1 and TRBJ2-3; D gene unclear. From germline, CDR1 is LGHDT and CDR2 YNNKEL (reference sequence). The CDR3 is 15 residues long. Trimming left V 2 bases short and J 4 bases short, with 13 bases between. In DNA form, the CDR3 reads TGTGCCAGCAGCCAAATCCTTGCGGCGGCAGATACGCAGTATTTT. This sequence encodes CASSQILAAADTQYF.

The chain joins TRBV6-6 to TRBJ2-1; 9 positions match TRBD1. Germline V lookup: CDR1 MNHNY, CDR2 SVGAGI (reference sequence). V shed 7 bases and J 3 bases; nucleotides not matched to a gene: 7. There are 15 residues in the CDR3. CDR3 nucleotide sequence: TGTGCCAGCACTGTGGACAGGGGAAACTACAATGAGCAGTTCTTC. Translated: CASTVDRGNYNEQFF.

This clonotype was seen a handful of times. The chain uses TRBV20-1 and TRBJ2-5, with TRBD2 matching 14 bases. CDR3 length: 16 residues. Trimming at V came to 5 bases and at J to 1 base, leaving 6 bases not matched to a gene. CDR1 DFQATT and CDR2 SNEGSKA come from the germline V gene (reference sequence). The CDR3 nucleotides are TGCAGTGCTCTCAGACTAGCGGGGGGGACCCAAGAGACCCAGTACTTC. It specifies CSALRLAGGTQETQYF.

The chain joins TRBV28 to TRBJ1-2; a possible D gene is TRBD1 (5 bases). The CDR3 has 14 amino acids. Germline CDR1 and CDR2: MDHEN and SYDVKM. Trimming took 3 bases from V and 3 from J, leaving 11 bases between them. CDR3: CASSLTAGHYGYTF. The CDR3 bases are TGTGCCAGCAGTTTGACAGCGGGCCACTATGGCTACACCTTC.

This chain connects TRBV27 to TRBJ2-5; 9 bases agree with TRBD1. This CDR3 comprises 12 residues. Losses at the gene ends were 9 bases for V and 7 bases for J; bases not matched to a gene: 6. Germline V gives CDR1 MNHEY, CDR2 SMNVEV (reference sequence). As DNA, the CDR3 is TGTGCCAGTTCAGGGACAGGGCCGACCCAGTACTTC. Translation: CASSGTGPTQYF.

This clonotype was seen a few times. This chain joins TRBV6-5 and TRBJ2-1; 7 bases align to TRBD1. Germline V lookup: CDR1 MNHEY, CDR2 SVGAGI. J was trimmed by 15 bases and V by 6 bases; bases with no gene match: 14. CDR3 length: 13 residues. The CDR3 loop reads CASSQDRGTGVFF. The DNA for the CDR3 is TGTGCCAGCAGCCAAGACCGGGGAACAGGGGTGTTCTTC.

This clonotype was counted between two and nine times. The chain is built from TRBV6-1 and TRBJ2-1; 8 bases fit TRBD1. This CDR3 spans 14 amino acids. The germline V gene has CDR1 MNHNS and CDR2 SASEGT. V shed 5 bases and J 12 bases; nucleotides not matched to a gene: 12. As DNA, the CDR3 is TGTGCCAGCAGTCCGGGACAGGCCTGGACTTCGCAGTTCTTC. Protein: CASSPGQAWTSQFF.

This clonotype was counted ten times or more. The chain links TRBV29-1 to TRBJ2-5; D remains unclear. V was shortened by 4 bases and J by 5 bases, with 11 bases between the two germline ends. Per germline, CDR1 SQVTM and CDR2 ANQGSEA. There are 12 residues in the CDR3. The CDR3 DNA follows: TGCAGCGTTGGGGGTAGTTTTGAGACCCAGTACTTC. Its protein is CSVGGSFETQYF.

The chain employs TRBV11-2 and TRBJ2-7; D call uncertain. Germline values: CDR1 SGHAT, CDR2 FQNNGV. The CDR3 contains 14 residues. V shed 2 bases and J shed 7 bases, with 15 bases lying between them. The CDR3 DNA sequence: TGTGCCAGCAGCTTAAATGGGCTAGTCAATGAGCAGTACTTC. Translation: CASSLNGLVNEQYF.

V gene TRBV5-1 combines with J gene TRBJ2-4; 7 positions match TRBD1. J gave up 8 bases and V 1 base, and 6 bases lay outside the gene matches. Germline loops: CDR1 SGHRS, CDR2 YFSETQ. The CDR3 loop spans 14 amino acids. The CDR3 loop reads CASSLYRGGDIQYF. The CDR3 region has the DNA TGCGCCAGCAGCTTGTACAGGGGCGGCGACATTCAGTACTTC.